The present T cell receptor (beta chain) was sequenced within a study of regulatory T cells in long-lasting Graves disease. Study observations and caveats: More public clonotypes were shared by persistent patients (approximately 3,000) than by new patients (about 970).

Time point: newly diagnosed GD, antithyroid drugs for less than 3 months. Generation of the TCR library employed RNA extracted from PBMCs. With regard to this clonotype: Its antigen remains unknown.

The authors built TCR beta libraries using iRepertoire HTBI primers and Arm-PCR of CDR3 regions. Each CDR3 protein is one row after TCRdb ran MiXCR on the multiplex PCR reads. The sample contains around 400,000 distinct CDR3 sequences, 15% of which appear only once. The receptor was isolated from a female donor with Graves disease. The sample in question was peripheral blood mononuclear cells (PBMCs), obtained at new diagnosis, from a patient treated with antithyroid drugs.

The DNA of the CDR3 is TGTGCCAGCAGCTCCACAGGGTCCCGGGAGACCCAGTACTTC. It codes for CASSSTGSRETQYF. The gene calls are TRBV7-9 and TRBJ2-5; weak D call: TRBD1 (6 bases). Germline V gene lookup returns CDR1 SEHNR and CDR2 FQNEAQ (reference sequence). The CDR3 runs to 14 residues. V was clipped by 4 bases and J by 5 bases, with 14 bases between them.